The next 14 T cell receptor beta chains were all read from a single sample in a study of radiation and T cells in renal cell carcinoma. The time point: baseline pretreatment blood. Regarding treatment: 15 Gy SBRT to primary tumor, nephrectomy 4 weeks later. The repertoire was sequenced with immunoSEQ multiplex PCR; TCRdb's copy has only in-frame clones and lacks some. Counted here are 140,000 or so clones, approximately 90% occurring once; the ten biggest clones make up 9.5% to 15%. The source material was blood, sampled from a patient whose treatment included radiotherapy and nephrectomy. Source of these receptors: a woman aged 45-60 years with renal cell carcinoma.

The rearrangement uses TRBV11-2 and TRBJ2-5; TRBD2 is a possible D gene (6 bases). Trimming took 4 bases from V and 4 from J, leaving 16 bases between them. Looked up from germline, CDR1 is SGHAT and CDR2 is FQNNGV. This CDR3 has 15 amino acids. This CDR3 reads CASSSSPLSGETQYF. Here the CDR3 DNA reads TGTGCCAGCAGCTCCTCCCCCCTTAGCGGAGAGACCCAGTACTTC.

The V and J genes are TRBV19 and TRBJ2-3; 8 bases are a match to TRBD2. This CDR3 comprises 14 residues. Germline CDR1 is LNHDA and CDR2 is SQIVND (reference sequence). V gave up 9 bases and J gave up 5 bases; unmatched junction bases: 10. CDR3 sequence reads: CASRPRGGLDTQYF. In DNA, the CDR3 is TGTGCCAGCCGCCCCCGGGGGGGCCTAGATACGCAGTATTTT.

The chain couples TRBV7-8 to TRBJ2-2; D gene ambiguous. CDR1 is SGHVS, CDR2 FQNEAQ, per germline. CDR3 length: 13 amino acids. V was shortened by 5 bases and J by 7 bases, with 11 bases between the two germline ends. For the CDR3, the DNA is TGTGCCAGCAGCCTCACTGGAATCGGGGAGCTGTTTTTT. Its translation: CASSLTGIGELFF. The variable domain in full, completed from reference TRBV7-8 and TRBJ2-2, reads GAGVSQSPRYKVAKRGQDVALRCDPISGHVSLFWYQQALGQGPEFLTYFQNEAQLDKSGLPSDRFFAERPEGSVSTLKIQRTQQEDSAVYLCASSLTGIGELFFGEGSRLTVL.

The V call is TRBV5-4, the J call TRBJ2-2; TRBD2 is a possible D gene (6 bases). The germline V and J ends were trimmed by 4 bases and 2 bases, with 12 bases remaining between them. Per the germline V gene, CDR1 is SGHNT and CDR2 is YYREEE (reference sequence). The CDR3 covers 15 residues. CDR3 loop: CASSPGLTNTGELFF. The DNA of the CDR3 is TGTGCCAGCAGCCCCGGACTAACAAACACCGGGGAGCTGTTTTTT. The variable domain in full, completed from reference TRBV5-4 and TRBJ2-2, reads ETGVTQSPTHLIKTRGQQVTLRCSSQSGHNTVSWYQQALGQGPQFIFQYYREEENGRGNFPPRFSGLQFPNYSSELNVNALELDDSALYLCASSPGLTNTGELFFGEGSRLTVL.

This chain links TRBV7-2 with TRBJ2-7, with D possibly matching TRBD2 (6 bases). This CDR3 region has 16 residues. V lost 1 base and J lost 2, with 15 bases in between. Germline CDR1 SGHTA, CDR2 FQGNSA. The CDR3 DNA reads TGTGCCAGCAGCTTAGGTTCTGGAGGGAACACCTACGAGCAGTACTTC. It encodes CASSLGSGGNTYEQYF.

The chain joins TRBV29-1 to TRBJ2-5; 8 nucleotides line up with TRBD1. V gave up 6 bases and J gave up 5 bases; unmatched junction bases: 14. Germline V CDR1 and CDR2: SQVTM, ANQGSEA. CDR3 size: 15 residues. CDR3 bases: TGCAGCGTCACACCCTATGACAGGGGTGGGGAGACCCAGTACTTC. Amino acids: CSVTPYDRGGETQYF. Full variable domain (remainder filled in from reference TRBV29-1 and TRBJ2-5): SAVISQKPSRDICQRGTSLTIQCQVDSQVTMMFWYRQQPGQSLTLIATANQGSEATYESGFVIDKFPISRPNLTFSTLTVSNMSPEDSSIYLCSVTPYDRGGETQYFGPGTRLLVL.

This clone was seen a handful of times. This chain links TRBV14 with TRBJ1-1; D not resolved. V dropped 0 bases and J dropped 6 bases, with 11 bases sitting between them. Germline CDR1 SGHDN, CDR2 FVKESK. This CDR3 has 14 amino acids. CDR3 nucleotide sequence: TGTGCCAGCAGCCAAGAAGTGGCGGGCGCTGAAGCTTTCTTT. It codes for CASSQEVAGAEAFF.

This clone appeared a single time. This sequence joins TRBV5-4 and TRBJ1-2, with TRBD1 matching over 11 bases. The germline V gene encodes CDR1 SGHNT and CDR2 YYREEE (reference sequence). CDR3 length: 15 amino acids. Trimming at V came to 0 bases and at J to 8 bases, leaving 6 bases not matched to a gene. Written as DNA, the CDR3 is TGTGCCAGCAGCTTGGATGGACAGGGGGCGGGAGGCTACACCTTC. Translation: CASSLDGQGAGGYTF.

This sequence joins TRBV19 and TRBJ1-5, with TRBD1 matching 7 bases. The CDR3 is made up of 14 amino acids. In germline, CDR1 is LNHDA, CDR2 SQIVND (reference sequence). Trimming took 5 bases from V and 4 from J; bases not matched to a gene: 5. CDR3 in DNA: TGTGCCAGTAGTTTGACAGGGTCAAATCAGCCCCAGCATTTT. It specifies CASSLTGSNQPQHF.

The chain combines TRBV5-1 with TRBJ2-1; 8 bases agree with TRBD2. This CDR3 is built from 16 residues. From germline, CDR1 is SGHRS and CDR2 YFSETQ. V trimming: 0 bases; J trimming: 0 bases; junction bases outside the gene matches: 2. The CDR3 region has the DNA TGCGCCAGCAGCTTGGTCGGGGGGGCCTCCTACAATGAGCAGTTCTTC. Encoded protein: CASSLVGGASYNEQFF. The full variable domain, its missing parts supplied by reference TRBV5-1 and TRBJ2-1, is KAGVTQTPRYLIKTRGQQVTLSCSPISGHRSVSWYQQTPGQGLQFLFEYFSETQRNKGNFPGRFSGRQFSNSRSEMNVSTLELGDSALYLCASSLVGGASYNEQFFGPGTRLTVL.

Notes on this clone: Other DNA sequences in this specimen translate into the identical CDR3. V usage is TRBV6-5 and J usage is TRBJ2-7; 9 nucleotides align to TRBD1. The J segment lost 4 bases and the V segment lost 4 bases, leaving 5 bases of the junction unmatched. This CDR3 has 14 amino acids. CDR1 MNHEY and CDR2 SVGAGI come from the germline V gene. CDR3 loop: CASSSGTGSYEQYF. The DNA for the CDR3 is TGTGCCAGCAGTTCGGGGACAGGGTCGTACGAGCAGTACTTC.

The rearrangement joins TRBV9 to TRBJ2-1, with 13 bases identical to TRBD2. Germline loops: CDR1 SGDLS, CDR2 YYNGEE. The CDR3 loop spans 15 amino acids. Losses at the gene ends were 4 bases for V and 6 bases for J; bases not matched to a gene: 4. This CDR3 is CASSLGTSGTNEQFF. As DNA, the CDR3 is TGTGCCAGCAGCCTGGGGACTAGCGGGACCAATGAGCAGTTCTTC.

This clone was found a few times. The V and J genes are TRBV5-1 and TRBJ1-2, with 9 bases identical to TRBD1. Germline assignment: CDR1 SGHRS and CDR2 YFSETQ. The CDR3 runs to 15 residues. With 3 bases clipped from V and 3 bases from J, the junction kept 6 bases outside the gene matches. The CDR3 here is CASSSPGQGDYGYTF. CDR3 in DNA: TGCGCCAGCAGCTCTCCGGGACAGGGCGACTATGGCTACACCTTC. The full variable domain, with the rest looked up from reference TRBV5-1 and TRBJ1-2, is KAGVTQTPRYLIKTRGQQVTLSCSPISGHRSVSWYQQTPGQGLQFLFEYFSETQRNKGNFPGRFSGRQFSNSRSEMNVSTLELGDSALYLCASSSPGQGDYGYTFGSGTRLTVV.

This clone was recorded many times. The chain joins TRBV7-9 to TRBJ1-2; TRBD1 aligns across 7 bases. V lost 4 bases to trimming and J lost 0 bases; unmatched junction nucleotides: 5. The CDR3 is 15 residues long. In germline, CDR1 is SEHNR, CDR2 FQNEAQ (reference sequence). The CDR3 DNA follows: TGTGCCAGCAGCTACCGGGACAGCGCTAACTATGGCTACACCTTC. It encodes CASSYRDSANYGYTF.